Listed below are T cell receptor beta chains from one sample, sequenced in a study of identifying expanded T cells in peripheral blood. Clones were sequenced by immunoSEQ multiplex PCR, and TCRdb holds only the in-frame ones, with some missing. The data contain more than 95,000 clones, 84% of them singletons. Sequences were obtained from blood. These receptor sequences come from a person aged 18 to 75 in good health. The CDR3 runs from the conserved cysteine through the conserved F or W. Fields, in order: J gene, V gene, D gene, clone size, CDR3 protein, CDR3 DNA. The D gene is left open where the match is weak. Not every row has a clone size; where given, it reads once, few, many or a size class.

>TRBJ2-2|TRBV7-2|TRBD2|-
CASSLASGTLYTGELFF
TGTGCCAGCAGCTTGGCTAGCGGGACGCTGTACACCGGGGAGCTGTTTTTT
>TRBJ1-1|TRBV6-1|-|few
CASPPDRPTEAFF
TGTGCCAGCCCGCCCGATCGGCCCACTGAAGCTTTCTTT
>TRBJ1-5|TRBV4-3|TRBD1|-
CASSPTGVSNQPQHF
TGCGCCAGCAGCCCGACAGGGGTTAGCAATCAGCCCCAGCATTTT
>TRBJ2-1|TRBV6-6|-|-
CASSSGGNNEQFF
TGTGCCAGCAGCTCCGGCGGGAACAATGAGCAGTTCTTC
>TRBJ2-3|TRBV30|TRBD1|once
CAWIDRAADTQYF
TGTGCCTGGATAGACAGGGCGGCAGATACGCAGTATTTT
>TRBJ2-3|TRBV5-6|-|-
CASSFPGEPTDTQYF
TGTGCCAGCAGCTTCCCCGGGGAGCCCACAGATACGCAGTATTTT
>TRBJ1-2|TRBV5-6|-|-
CASSLVSRMTSGGYTF
TGTGCCAGCAGCTTGGTTTCCCGCATGACTAGTGGCGGCTACACCTTC
>TRBJ2-1|TRBV7-9|TRBD2|-
CASSLGGGAVEQFF
TGTGCCAGCAGCTTAGGCGGGGGGGCGGTTGAGCAGTTCTTC
>TRBJ2-1|TRBV27|TRBD2|once
CASSESSGVSSYNEQFF
TGTGCCAGCAGCGAGTCTAGCGGGGTCAGCTCCTACAATGAGCAGTTCTTC
>TRBJ2-1|TRBV10-3|TRBD1|-
CAIGEVTGGNEQFF
TGTGCCATCGGAGAGGTAACAGGGGGCAATGAGCAGTTCTTC
>TRBJ1-2|TRBV27|TRBD1|once
CASSILDRGYGYTF
TGTGCCAGCAGTATCTTGGACAGGGGCTATGGCTACACCTTC